This T cell receptor beta chain appears in the sequencing data of a study of blood T cells in healthy people across ages. Study findings and constraints: CMV infection status of these donors was not known.

For this clonotype: Antigen unknown.

The use of a sample-barcoded 5' primer and a J-beta primer mix characterized a second PCR of about 6 to 12 cycles. TCRdb re-analysed the 5' RACE reads in MiXCR, keeping a single row per CDR3 protein. The sample comprises hundreds of thousands of distinct CDR3 sequences, around 38% of which are singletons, and approximately 29% rests with the top ten. The sample taken for sequencing was blood. This receptor was obtained from an elderly man in good health.

The CDR3 region has the DNA TGTGCCAGCAGGGGACAGGCGAGCTATAATTCACCCCTCCACTTT. As protein: CASRGQASYNSPLHF. The chain couples TRBV2 to TRBJ1-6, with 8 positions matching TRBD1. Germline CDR1 SNHLY, CDR2 FYNNEI. V lost 6 bases to trimming and J lost 3 bases; unmatched junction nucleotides: 4. The CDR3 consists of 15 residues.